These T cell receptor beta chains were read from a single sample in a study of beta chain features in type 1 diabetes. Clones were sequenced by immunoSEQ multiplex PCR, and TCRdb holds only the in-frame ones, with some missing. The sample lists 200,000 to 250,000 clones, roughly 9.6% occurring once. The sequenced material came from naive CD4+ T cells from blood. These receptors all stem from a woman in her late teens or twenties in good health. Each CDR3 is given with its conserved first and last residue. A row's size may be missing; if present it is once, few, many or a size class.

>few|TRBV30|TRBJ2-4
CAWSGARLAGLTDKNIQYF
>few|TRBV28|TRBJ1-5
CATQFTYRTSNQPQHF
>few|TRBV7-7|TRBJ2-5
CASSLYFGSETQYF
>-|TRBV20-1|TRBJ2-7
CSARGGYEQYF
>-|TRBV10-1|TRBJ1-4
CAGNGGLEEKLFF
>few|TRBV4-2|TRBJ2-7
CASSRRLAGDHSYEQYF
>-|TRBV11-2|TRBJ1-2
CASSTRTSGGYTF
>few|TRBV6-1|TRBJ2-1
CASSEVLSGMQFF
>-|TRBV4-1|TRBJ2-5
CASSQTLSPGQETQYF
>-|TRBV2|TRBJ1-1
CASSEAPGLGTEAFF
>few|TRBV4-1|TRBJ1-5
CASSQDLSGRNQPQHF
>-|TRBV28|TRBJ2-1
CASSLIGNEQFF
>-|TRBV2|TRBJ2-1
CATRPGLADNEQFF
>-|TRBV14|TRBJ2-5
CASSQATGGRETQYF
>few|TRBV30|TRBJ1-1
CAWSNRVNTEAFF
>-|TRBV5-4|TRBJ2-5
CASSSKGGPGETQYF